The table lists the clone carrying this T cell receptor (delta chain) with many counts. The antigen remains undetermined. It differs at one base from a far larger clone, so likely a read error. The CDR3 spans 17 residues. The V end lost 3 bases, the J end lost 1 base, and 20 bases lay between the germline ends. Per the germline V gene, CDR1 is GEAIGNYY and CDR2 is EKD. The entry originates in a study of gamma delta lymphoproliferative disorders and STAT genes. Study as a whole: At least 50 ng of genomic DNA went into each LymphoTrack Dx TCRG Assay library. For the delta chain, EuroClonality-NGS standard procedure was applied. General study results and limits: Most major patient clonotypes were shared with at least one healthy donor.

PBMCs from patients and controls supplied the genomic DNA for sequencing. TCRdb made new clone calls on the multiplex PCR reads using CATT. The sample lists 1,200 or so delta-chain clones, over 1.1% occurring once. Sequences were obtained from blood. This sequence was found in a human donor in good health. This chain connects TRDV2 to TRDJ1, with a possible D match to TRDD3 (5 bases). For the CDR3, the DNA is TGTGCCTGTGACGTCTTTGGGGCTGTACCCGGCACCGATAAACTCATCTTT. This translates into CACDVFGAVPGTDKLIF.